This entry describes one T cell receptor (beta chain). The antigen it binds to is not known. The input lacks base qualities; no much larger clone sits a single base away. The data were taken from a study of blood T cell repertoires in COVID-19 (dated by TCRdb to 2019 to 2021). Study-wide context: Samples from collaborators originated in the United States, Italy and Spain and spanned both the acute and convalescent phases of COVID-19. The sample metadata nearly always contained a de-identified subject ID, COVID-19 status, age in years and sex. Where HLA class I and class II types were available, the types were taken from metadata supplied by the sample provider, not from assay-based typing. The material from the prospective study consisted of cDNA or gDNA derived from T cells, B-cell-depleted T cells, or PBMCs. The samples were drawn from the first 160 participants of the ongoing ImmuneRACE study and from roughly 1,300 subjects provided by 6 global collaborators. The repertoires were made available in a free public database intended to serve as a resource for research on the immune response to SARS-CoV-2. The dataset comprised deeply sampled blood TCRbeta repertoires from subjects exposed to, actively infected with, or recovered from COVID-19. On the study overall, not on this receptor specifically: How much clinical and demographic metadata was included differed by source and by participant, and the metadata was provided uncurated.

Each collaborating institution followed its own protocols to collect whole blood in K2EDTA tubes. For TCRbeta analysis, collaborator samples were shipped as frozen whole blood, as isolated PBMCs, or as DNA extracted from either sample type. TCRbeta CDR3 regions were amplified from genomic DNA using the immunoSEQ Assay, a bias-controlled multiplex PCR. Per the original workflow: Within the assay, amplification of reference gene primers was used to estimate how many nucleated cells each sample contained. To quantify the absolute abundance of each unique TCRbeta CDR3 rearrangement, sequence reads were collapsed and filtered. Productive Simpson clonality was computed per sample as the square root of Simpson's diversity index over productive rearrangements. This immuneACCESS table, as held by TCRdb, lists in-frame sequences with V and J called but not all clones. Of the missing ones, under half trace to an unresolved V gene in checked studies; the others have no known cause. V and J calls and clone size are copied from that table; D and trimming were computed from the DNA. This sample lists about 110,000 clones; about 72% were detected once. The ten largest clones represent over 6% of the sample.

Compared with germline, V lacks 4 bases and J lacks 8 bases; bases without a gene match: 12. CDR1 and CDR2, per the germline V gene, are WSHSY and SAAADI. The CDR3 runs 15 amino acids, cysteine and phenylalanine included. Kept here is only the CDR3 DNA, which spans 45 bases and is read in frame from base 1. The chain joins TRBV10-2 to TRBJ1-2; the central 8 bases match TRBD1. The specimen sequenced was peripheral blood. This TCR derives from a woman in her sixties with acute or convalescent COVID-19. The CDR3 protein sequence reads: CASSGTGTLGEGYTF. The nucleotides are TGCGCCAGCAGTGGGACAGGGACCCTCGGTGAAGGCTACACCTTC.